Following are 19 T cell receptor beta chains from one sample sequenced in a study of persistence of HIV-infected CD4 T cells. This was the immunoSEQ version 4 assay in survey mode. Method: immunoSEQ multiplex PCR; TCRdb's copy keeps in-frame clones and lacks some. The table records 40,000 or so clones, more than 80% of them present only once. No antigen has been assigned to these receptors. Cells were stimulated nonspecifically with anti-CD3/anti-CD28 magnetic beads. Sorting of responding CD4+ T cells relied on upregulated CD40 ligand together with CD69. The source was CD4+ T cells sorted from PBMCs after roughly 17-hour stimulation, collected from a patient who received antiretroviral therapy. These receptors all stem from an adult man with HIV who was CMV-seropositive.

This sequence joins TRBV4-1 and TRBJ1-4; no clear D gene. V lost 1 base to trimming and J lost 3 bases, with 9 bases between them. This CDR3 has 15 residues. Germline V gene lookup returns CDR1 MGHRA and CDR2 YSYEKL. The CDR3 coding sequence is TGCGCCAGCAGCCAAGCAAGCACAGCTAATGAAAAACTGTTTTTT. This encodes CASSQASTANEKLFF.

This sequence joins TRBV18 and TRBJ1-3, with D possibly matching TRBD1 (6 bases). With 3 bases removed from V and 2 bases from J, the gap between germline ends came to 11 bases. The length of the CDR3 is 15 residues. Per germline, CDR1 KGHSH and CDR2 LQKENI. The CDR3 nucleotides are TGTGCCAGCTCACCCCCAGGGGAGACTGGAAACACCATATATTTT. This sequence encodes CASSPPGETGNTIYF.

The V call is TRBV11-2, the J call TRBJ1-1; 8 bases match TRBD1. CDR1 SGHAT and CDR2 FQNNGV come from the germline V gene. The junction had 1 base not matched to a gene; V was cut back by 1 base and J by 9 bases. CDR3 length: 12 residues. CDR3 in DNA: TGTGCCAGCAGCTTAGGGACAGGGAAAGCTTTCTTT. It translates to CASSLGTGKAFF.

This clone was detected only once. The CDR3 region is CATSDQGGREQYF. The CDR3 nucleotides read TGTGCCACCAGTGATCAGGGAGGGCGCGAGCAGTACTTC. The V and J genes are TRBV24-1 and TRBJ2-7, with 7 bases aligning to TRBD2. Germline V gene data show CDR1 as KGHDR and CDR2 as SFDVKD. The J segment lost 6 bases and the V segment lost 3 bases, leaving 4 bases of the junction unmatched. The CDR3 has 13 amino acids.

The rearrangement joins TRBV2 to TRBJ1-5, with D possibly TRBD1 on 6 matching bases. In germline, CDR1 is SNHLY, CDR2 FYNNEI. Trimming removed 4 bases at V and 7 bases at J, with 17 bases between. The CDR3 is made up of 15 amino acids. The CDR3 loop reads CASSVSQGFGQPQHF. The CDR3 bases are TGTGCCAGCAGTGTTTCACAGGGTTTCGGCCAGCCCCAGCATTTT.

This sequence joins TRBV28 and TRBJ1-6; no reliable D call. Per the germline V gene, CDR1 is MDHEN and CDR2 is SYDVKM. The length of the CDR3 is 16 residues. Deletions cut 2 bases from V and 0 bases from J, with 8 bases between. CDR3 protein: CASSLESGSYNSPLHF. In nucleotides, the CDR3 is TGTGCCAGCAGTTTAGAAAGTGGCTCCTATAATTCACCCCTCCACTTT.

In this sample, this clone turned up once. This chain joins TRBV18 and TRBJ2-3; possibly TRBD1 or TRBD2 for D (6 bases each). This CDR3 region has 15 residues. The germline V and J ends were trimmed by 4 bases and 1 base, with 12 bases remaining between them. Looked up from germline, CDR1 is KGHSH and CDR2 is LQKENI. The DNA for the CDR3 is TGTGCCAGCTCACGACGGGGGCAAGGCACAGATACGCAGTATTTT. Translated, it gives CASSRRGQGTDTQYF.

The CDR3 DNA follows: TGCGCCAGCAGCCAATATTTTAGCTACGAGCAGTACTTC. Translation: CASSQYFSYEQYF. The chain employs TRBV4-1 and TRBJ2-7, with D uncertain. CDR3 size: 13 residues. The V end lost 2 bases, the J end lost 3 bases, and 8 bases lay between the germline ends. CDR1 is MGHRA and CDR2 is YSYEKL in the germline V gene.

The V call is TRBV18, the J call TRBJ1-2; D uncertain. V was clipped by 1 base and J by 0 bases, with 12 bases between them. CDR3 length: 16 residues. Germline CDR1 and CDR2: KGHSH and LQKENI. The CDR3 DNA reads TGTGCCAGCTCACCACTTCCCGCAGCTACTAACTATGGCTACACCTTC. Its protein is CASSPLPAATNYGYTF.

This chain connects TRBV3-1 (or the pseudogene TRBV3-2) to TRBJ1-1; D call uncertain. V was trimmed by 1 base and J by 1 base, leaving 13 bases between them. Germline-derived CDR1 and CDR2 are LGHDT and YNNKEL (reference sequence). The CDR3 loop spans 16 amino acids. The CDR3, as DNA: TGTGCCAGCAGCCAAGGAGGAGGGTTGCGGAACACTGAAGCTTTCTTT. Translated: CASSQGGGLRNTEAFF.

This chain joins TRBV6-5 and TRBJ1-1, with a tentative D call TRBD1 (6 bases). This CDR3 has 14 amino acids. Trimming left V 8 bases short and J 4 bases short, with 17 bases between. CDR1 and CDR2 (germline): MNHEY, SVGAGI. In DNA, the CDR3 is TGTGCCAGCGTCCTTGAGGGGGGGGGCACTGAAGCTTTCTTT. This encodes CASVLEGGGTEAFF.

This sequence joins TRBV6-1 and TRBJ1-6, with D hard to call. Trimming removed 4 bases from V and 8 bases from J, with 21 bases in between. The germline gives CDR1 MNHNS, CDR2 SASEGT. The CDR3 is made up of 17 amino acids. The CDR3: CASSAPPDSLPHSPLHF. CDR3 coding DNA: TGTGCCAGCAGTGCCCCCCCCGACTCTTTACCCCATTCACCCCTCCACTTT.

The CDR3 region has the DNA TGTGCCAGCAGCTCCTTCTCTGGAAACACCATATATTTT. Its protein is CASSSFSGNTIYF. This chain joins TRBV7-2 and TRBJ1-3; unclear D gene. Looked up from germline, CDR1 is SGHTA and CDR2 is FQGNSA. The CDR3 consists of 13 residues. Trimming cost V 4 bases and J 0 bases, with 4 bases left between them.

The chain employs TRBV2 and TRBJ1-5; TRBD1 matches 11 bases. Per the germline V gene, CDR1 is SNHLY and CDR2 is FYNNEI. The CDR3 length is 15 residues. V was clipped by 7 bases and J by 6 bases; unmatched bases: 8. The CDR3 loop reads CASNMGQGEVQPQHF. DNA for the CDR3: TGTGCCAGCAATATGGGACAGGGGGAAGTTCAGCCCCAGCATTTT.

V gene TRBV7-8 combines with J gene TRBJ1-4, with a weak D call TRBD1 (6 bases). The germline V gene has CDR1 SGHVS and CDR2 FQNEAQ. This CDR3 is built from 15 residues. V lost 5 bases and J lost 8, with 18 bases in between. CDR3: CASSPWGGSGEKLFF. CDR3 bases: TGTGCCAGCAGCCCGTGGGGGGGCTCGGGGGAAAAACTGTTTTTT.

V and J are TRBV4-2 and TRBJ2-1; D ambiguous. The CDR3 extends over 14 amino acids. Trimming removed 1 base at V and 3 bases at J, with 7 bases between. Germline V gene data show CDR1 as LGHNA and CDR2 as YNFKEQ. CDR3 sequence reads: CASSQAGNYNEQFF. CDR3 bases: TGTGCCAGCAGCCAAGCGGGCAACTACAATGAGCAGTTCTTC.

The V call is TRBV7-9, the J call TRBJ2-2; possibly TRBD1 or TRBD2 for D (5 bases each). The CDR3 is 14 residues long. Trimming cost V 0 bases and J 6 bases, with 8 bases left between them. Germline V lookup: CDR1 SEHNR, CDR2 FQNEAQ (reference sequence). The CDR3 DNA sequence: TGTGCCAGCAGCTTAGCCGAGGGGTCCGGGGAGCTGTTTTTT. It translates to CASSLAEGSGELFF.

This chain links TRBV20-1 with TRBJ2-7; D gene uncertain. Germline V CDR1 and CDR2: DFQATT, SNEGSKA (reference sequence). This CDR3 comprises 12 residues. The V and J ends lost 3 bases and 3 bases respectively, with 9 bases between them. The CDR3: CSASSRSYEQYF. DNA of the CDR3: TGCAGTGCTAGTAGCAGGAGCTACGAGCAGTACTTC.

This clone came up a few times. The chain recombines TRBV5-1 with TRBJ2-1; D remains unclear. The length of the CDR3 is 12 residues. Trimming removed 2 bases at V and 8 bases at J, with 8 bases between. Germline lookup yields CDR1 SGHRS and CDR2 YFSETQ. The CDR3 sequence is CASSLLVDEQFF. CDR3 nucleotide sequence: TGCGCCAGCAGCTTATTAGTCGATGAGCAGTTCTTC. The full variable domain, rest sourced from reference TRBV5-1 and TRBJ2-1, is KAGVTQTPRYLIKTRGQQVTLSCSPISGHRSVSWYQQTPGQGLQFLFEYFSETQRNKGNFPGRFSGRQFSNSRSEMNVSTLELGDSALYLCASSLLVDEQFFGPGTRLTVL.